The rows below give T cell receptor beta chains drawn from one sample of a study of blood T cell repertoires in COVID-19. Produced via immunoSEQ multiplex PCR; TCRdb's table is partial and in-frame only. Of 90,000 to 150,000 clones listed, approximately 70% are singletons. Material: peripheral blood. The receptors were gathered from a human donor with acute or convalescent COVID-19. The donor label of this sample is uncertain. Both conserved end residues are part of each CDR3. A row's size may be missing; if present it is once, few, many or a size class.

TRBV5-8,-,CASSLALSGVNEQYF
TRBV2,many,CASRVGVQPQHF
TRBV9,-,CASSVALTGGPGGTQYF
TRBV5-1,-,CASSLWDSGNTIYF
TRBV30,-,CAWSVGTGPATNEKLFF
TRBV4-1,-,CASSQDLQYNEKLFF
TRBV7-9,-,CASSLAGGDTQYF
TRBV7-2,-,CASSHRDRPMNTEAFF
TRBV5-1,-,CASSPNRDYGYTF
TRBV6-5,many,CASSYLRTGGGYGYTF
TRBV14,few,CASSQETGERPEAFF
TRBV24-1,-,CAASQGIDNEQFF
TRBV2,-,CASTGGLAGVVTGELFF
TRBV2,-,CASRRIAQYF
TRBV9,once,CASSARGGNTEAFF
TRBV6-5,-,CASSSSGGTDTQYF
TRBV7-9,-,CASSDGTGGSEQFF
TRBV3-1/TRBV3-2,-,CASRTGGYHTQYF
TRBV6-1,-,CASSEEGLAQETQYF
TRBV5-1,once,CASSPVLQVANTGELFF
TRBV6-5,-,CASRETGQENTEAFF
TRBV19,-,CASSTQLRAATGELFF
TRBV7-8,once,CASSPRVTSGNTIYF
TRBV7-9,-,CASSPWTSGGALAEFF
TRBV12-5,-,CASGLDVATGELFF
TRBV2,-,CASSPTGVRDQPQHF
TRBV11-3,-,CASSKGLAEETQYF
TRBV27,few,CATLGLAGTDTQYF
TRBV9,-,CASSPQGFGYTF
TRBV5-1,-,CASSLVAGSTDTQYF
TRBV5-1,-,CASSRALAGESDTQYF
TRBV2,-,CASRLTGDTQYF
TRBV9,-,CASSVDRGFGYTF
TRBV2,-,CASMRGLETQYF
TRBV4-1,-,CASSQQVEGASGNTIYF
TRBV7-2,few,CASSLALTGGYGYTF
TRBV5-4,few,CASSFSGNTGELFF
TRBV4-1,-,CASSQDRGTGPRGAFF
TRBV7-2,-,CASSPLAGGPRETQYF
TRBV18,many,CASSPLGTGDQPQHF
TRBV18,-,CASSNRVITQYF
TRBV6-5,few,CASKESSYNSPLHF
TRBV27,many,CASSPRDRKTDTQYF
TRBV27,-,CASNLGTGAYGYTF
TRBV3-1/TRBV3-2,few,CASSRSTGGTEAFF
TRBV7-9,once,CASTRGEANYGYTF
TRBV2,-,CASSGVRGGNQPQHF
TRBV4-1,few,CASSLGQVDNSPLHF
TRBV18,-,CASSPRQEERLFF
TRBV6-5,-,CASSRDRRLGGYTF
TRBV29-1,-,CKAGGAVRNEQFF
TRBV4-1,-,CASSQLPTRTTPSGNTIYF
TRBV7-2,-,CASSPWDRGDNEQFF
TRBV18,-,CASSPKDRENTEAFF
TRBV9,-,CASSVDQGGVGGYTF
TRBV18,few,CASSPEGNTIYF
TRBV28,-,CASKQGRGTQYF
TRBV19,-,CASIQQGAGYGYTF